What follows are 20 T cell receptor beta chains derived from one specimen sequenced in a study of CD4 T cells in relation to SARS-CoV-2 and coronaviruses. Using immunoSEQ multiplex PCR, the repertoire was profiled, and TCRdb retains in-frame clones only, with some absent. The sample records about 36,000 clones, roughly 80% being singletons. Their recognized antigens are unknown. The sequencing input was naive CD4+ T cells from PBMCs, cultured in vitro. Subset described: naive CD4+ T cells isolated by negative enrichment. All receptors come from an adult with COVID-19.

This sequence joins TRBV20-1 and TRBJ2-3, with D perhaps TRBD1 (5 bases). Germline CDR1 is DFQATT and CDR2 is SNEGSKA (reference sequence). The CDR3 spans 13 residues. Trimming left V 3 bases short and J 4 bases short, with 11 bases between. The CDR3 nucleotides read TGCAGTGCTAGTTCCCAGGGTCCAGATACGCAGTATTTT. Translated, it gives CSASSQGPDTQYF.

The chain uses TRBV7-9 and TRBJ2-6; D is ambiguous. The length of the CDR3 is 15 residues. The ends were cut back, 3 bases at V and 0 bases at J, with 6 bases in the middle. From germline, CDR1 is SEHNR and CDR2 FQNEAQ (reference sequence). This CDR3 reads CASSFILSGANVLTF. CDR3 DNA sequence: TGTGCCAGCAGCTTCATACTCTCTGGGGCCAACGTCCTGACTTTC.

The table lists this clone with a few counts. This chain links TRBV10-3 with TRBJ2-3; 11 bases agree with TRBD2. After removal of 6 bases from V and 4 bases from J, the junction contained 6 bases not matched to a gene. This CDR3 has 15 amino acids. CDR1 ENHRY and CDR2 SYGVKD come from the germline V gene. DNA of the CDR3: TGTGCCATCAGCAGACTAGCGGGATCCTCAGATACGCAGTATTTT. It yields the protein CAISRLAGSSDTQYF.

This sequence joins TRBV28 and TRBJ2-2; 11 nucleotides match TRBD2. Germline V CDR1 and CDR2: MDHEN, SYDVKM. The V and J ends lost 5 bases and 4 bases, in that order; junction bases with no gene match: 6. The CDR3 sequence is 16 residues long. CDR3 sequence (DNA): TGTGCCAGCAGTGTTAGCGGGAGGGTTGGCACCGGGGAGCTGTTTTTT. This encodes CASSVSGRVGTGELFF.

The table lists this clone with a count of one. The chain employs TRBV15 and TRBJ2-1, with D unclear. Germline assignment: CDR1 LNHNV and CDR2 YYDKDF (reference sequence). With 2 bases removed from V and 6 bases from J, the gap between germline ends came to 14 bases. This CDR3 is built from 15 residues. Here the CDR3 DNA reads TGTGCCACCAGCAGACCGTACCTGGAGTCCAATGAGCAGTTCTTC. It codes for CATSRPYLESNEQFF.

The chain uses TRBV11-2 and TRBJ2-1, with TRBD2 matching 8 bases. The CDR3 length is 16 residues. The V segment lost 4 bases and the J segment 7 bases; nucleotides outside the gene matches: 12. Per germline, CDR1 SGHAT and CDR2 FQNNGV. The CDR3 bases are TGTGCCAGCAGCTCAACTAGGACTAGCCCGAGTAATGAGCAGTTCTTC. Its translation is CASSSTRTSPSNEQFF.

This rearrangement joins TRBV5-1 to TRBJ1-1; D call uncertain. V dropped 0 bases and J dropped 0 bases, with 15 bases sitting between them. CDR3 length: 17 residues. The germline CDR1 and CDR2 sequences are SGHRS and YFSETQ. CDR3 loop: CASSLAGGSLMNTEAFF. CDR3 sequence (DNA): TGCGCCAGCAGCTTGGCCGGCGGCAGCTTAATGAACACTGAAGCTTTCTTT. The full variable domain, its missing parts supplied by reference TRBV5-1 and TRBJ1-1, is KAGVTQTPRYLIKTRGQQVTLSCSPISGHRSVSWYQQTPGQGLQFLFEYFSETQRNKGNFPGRFSGRQFSNSRSEMNVSTLELGDSALYLCASSLAGGSLMNTEAFFGQGTRLTVV.

The chain is built from TRBV7-2 and TRBJ2-5; D remains ambiguous. This CDR3 is built from 14 residues. Germline-derived CDR1 and CDR2 are SGHTA and FQGNSA. V dropped 5 bases and J dropped 5 bases, with 15 bases sitting between them. The CDR3 nucleotides read TGTGCCAGCAGCCCATTGATTTCGGCGGAGACCCAGTACTTC. Translation: CASSPLISAETQYF. The whole variable domain, filled in from reference TRBV7-2 and TRBJ2-5, reads GAGVSQSPSNKVTEKGKDVELRCDPISGHTALYWYRQSLGQGLEFLIYFQGNSAPDKSGLPSDRFSAERTGGSVSTLTIQRTQQEDSAVYLCASSPLISAETQYFGPGTRLLVL.

The rearrangement joins TRBV2 to TRBJ2-6; the D gene is possibly TRBD1 (5 bases). Germline V lookup: CDR1 SNHLY, CDR2 FYNNEI. The CDR3 totals 16 residues. V dropped 6 bases and J dropped 0 bases, with 12 bases sitting between them. CDR3 bases: TGTGCCAGCAGGTTTCCTACAGGCTCTGGGGCCAACGTCCTGACTTTC. Protein product: CASRFPTGSGANVLTF.

This clone was counted a single time. This sequence joins TRBV30 and TRBJ2-1, with D tentatively TRBD2 (5 bases). Trimming removed 0 bases at V and 2 bases at J, with 14 bases between. The CDR3 loop spans 16 amino acids. The germline gives CDR1 GTSNPN, CDR2 SVGIG (reference sequence). The CDR3 DNA reads TGTGCCTGGAGTGTGAGGGCCACCCCTACCTACAATGAGCAGTTCTTC. This gives the protein CAWSVRATPTYNEQFF.

DNA for the CDR3: TGCGCCAGCAGCTTGAGCAACACAGATACGCAGTATTTT. Translation: CASSLSNTDTQYF. The chain has TRBV5-1 and TRBJ2-3, with D uncertain. CDR1 is SGHRS, CDR2 YFSETQ, per germline. The CDR3 is made up of 13 amino acids. The V end was cut by 1 base, the J end by 2 bases, with 5 bases between.

The sample holds a few counts of this clone. The V call is TRBV16, the J call TRBJ2-4; D unclear. V was cut by 4 bases and J by 2 bases, with 9 bases left in between. Germline V gene data show CDR1 as KGHSY and CDR2 as FQNENV. The CDR3 is 14 residues long. CDR3 sequence (DNA): TGTGCCAGCAGCCCTGGATCTTCCAAAAACATTCAGTACTTC. Translated, it gives CASSPGSSKNIQYF.

The chain couples TRBV4-1 to TRBJ2-2, with 13 bases that match TRBD2. CDR1 is MGHRA and CDR2 is YSYEKL in the germline V gene. This CDR3 region has 16 residues. The V and J ends lost 4 bases and 8 bases, in that order; junction bases with no gene match: 7. This CDR3 reads CASSPGLAGESGELFF. CDR3 coding DNA: TGCGCCAGCAGCCCCGGACTAGCGGGAGAATCAGGGGAGCTGTTTTTT.

This clone has only a few counts. This chain connects TRBV5-4 to TRBJ2-5, with 7 bases that match TRBD2. Germline trimming cut 5 bases from V and 0 bases from J; bases unmatched to any gene: 7. The CDR3 extends over 15 amino acids. The germline gives CDR1 SGHNT, CDR2 YYREEE (reference sequence). CDR3 loop: CASSPTAGYQETQYF. The CDR3 bases are TGTGCCAGCAGTCCAACAGCGGGGTACCAAGAGACCCAGTACTTC.

The count of this clone is one. The chain carries TRBV6-5 and TRBJ1-2, with D maybe TRBD1 (5 bases). This CDR3 has 14 residues. V lost 6 bases and J 7 bases, leaving 18 bases between the germline ends. Germline CDR1 reads MNHEY; CDR2 reads SVGAGI. CDR3 region: CASRKQGLQSGYTF. The CDR3 DNA is TGTGCCAGCAGGAAGCAGGGTCTCCAGAGTGGCTACACCTTC.

V is TRBV6-2 or TRBV6-3 and J is TRBJ2-7; 11 nucleotides match TRBD2. CDR3 length: 16 residues. Germline assignment: CDR1 MNHEY and CDR2 SVGEGT. V dropped 4 bases and J dropped 6; count of bases not matched to a gene: 11. CDR3 bases: TGTGCCAGCAGTTTGACTAGCGGGATAACTTCGAGCGAGCAGTACTTC. Residues: CASSLTSGITSSEQYF.

CDR3 DNA sequence: TGTGCCAGTAGCGCCGGGACAGCGAACACCGGGGAGCTGTTTTTT. Residues: CASSAGTANTGELFF. The chain has TRBV19 and TRBJ2-2; 7 positions match TRBD1. Unmatched junction bases numbered 4, after V lost 6 bases and J lost 0 bases. This CDR3 is built from 15 residues. The V gene's germline CDR1 is LNHDA and CDR2 SQIVND (reference sequence).

The chain employs TRBV21-1 and TRBJ2-1; the listed D gene, TRBD2, was not tested against the DNA. TRBV21-1 represents a pseudogene. CDR3 size: 15 residues. CDR3 nucleotide sequence: TGTGCCAGCAGCAGTACTAGCGGGTACATCAATGAGCAGTTCTTC. It is translated as CASSSTSGYINEQFF.

V is TRBV5-1 and J is TRBJ2-5; D remains ambiguous. V was pared by 4 bases and J by 5 bases, with 6 bases between. This CDR3 contains 11 residues. Germline loops: CDR1 SGHRS, CDR2 YFSETQ. The CDR3 bases are TGCGCCAGCAGCGCGGAGGAGACCCAGTACTTC. Translated, it gives CASSAEETQYF.

The chain recombines TRBV7-2 with TRBJ2-7; TRBD2 might be the D (7 bases). Germline CDR1 reads SGHTA; CDR2 reads FQGNSA. The germline V and J ends were trimmed by 2 bases and 6 bases, with 17 bases remaining between them. The CDR3 sequence is 15 residues long. The CDR3 sequence: CASSLSLQGGSEQYF. Written as DNA, the CDR3 is TGTGCCAGCAGCTTATCCTTACAGGGAGGGTCCGAGCAGTACTTC.